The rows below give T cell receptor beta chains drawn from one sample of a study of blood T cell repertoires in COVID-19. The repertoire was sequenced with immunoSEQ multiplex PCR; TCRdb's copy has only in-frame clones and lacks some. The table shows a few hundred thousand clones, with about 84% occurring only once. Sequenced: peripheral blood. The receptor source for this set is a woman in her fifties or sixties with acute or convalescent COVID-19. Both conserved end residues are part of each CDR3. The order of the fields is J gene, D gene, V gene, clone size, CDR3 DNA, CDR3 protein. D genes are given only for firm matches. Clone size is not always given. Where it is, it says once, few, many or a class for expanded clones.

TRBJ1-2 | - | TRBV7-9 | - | TGTGCCAGCAGCTTAGTCACGGGGGATGACTACACCTTC | CASSLVTGDDYTF
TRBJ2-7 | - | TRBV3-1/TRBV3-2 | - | TGTGCCAGCAGCCACGGCGGGAACTACGAGCAGTACTTC | CASSHGGNYEQYF
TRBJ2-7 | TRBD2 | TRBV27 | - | TGTGCCAGCAGTTTAGGACTAGCGGGCCAGCAGTACTTC | CASSLGLAGQQYF
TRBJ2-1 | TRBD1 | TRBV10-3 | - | TGTGCCATTCCCCCACCGGGACAGATTTTCAACCTTAACAATGAGCAGTTCTTC | CAIPPPGQIFNLNNEQFF
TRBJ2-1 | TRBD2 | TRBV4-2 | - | TGTGCCAGCAGCCAAAGAAGTCCCTTAGCGGGAGGATCCTACAATGAGCAGTTCTTC | CASSQRSPLAGGSYNEQFF
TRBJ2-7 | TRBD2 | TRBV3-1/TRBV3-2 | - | TGTGCCAGCAGCCAGTTAGCGGGAGCGAGACACGAGCAGTACTTC | CASSQLAGARHEQYF
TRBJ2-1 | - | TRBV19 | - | TGTGCCAGTAGCACATCTATGGGCCCGAAATACAATGAGCAGTTCTTC | CASSTSMGPKYNEQFF
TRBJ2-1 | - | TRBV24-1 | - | TGTGCCACCAGTGACCGCACAGGGAAATCCTACAATGAGCAGTTCTTC | CATSDRTGKSYNEQFF
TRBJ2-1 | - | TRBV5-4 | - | TGTGCCAGCACCAATCAAAGTACAGGAACAGAGCAGTTCTTC | CASTNQSTGTEQFF
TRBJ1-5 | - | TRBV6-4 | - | TGTGCCAGCAGTGAGGGAGGCCATAGCAATCAGCCCCAGCATTTT | CASSEGGHSNQPQHF
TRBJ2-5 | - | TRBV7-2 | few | TGTGCCAGCGGCCGGCGGAGGCAAGAGACCCAGTACTTC | CASGRRRQETQYF
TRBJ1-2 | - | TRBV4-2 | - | TGTGCCAGCAGCCAAGATCAGGGCAGGGAGGGAGGCTACACCTTC | CASSQDQGREGGYTF
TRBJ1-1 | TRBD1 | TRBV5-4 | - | TGTGCCAGCAGCCCCGGGACAGGGTCCGTGAACACTGAAGCTTTCTTT | CASSPGTGSVNTEAFF
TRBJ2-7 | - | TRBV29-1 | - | TGCAGCGTTGTTCAGGGTGTAAAACGCGAGCAGTACTTC | CSVVQGVKREQYF
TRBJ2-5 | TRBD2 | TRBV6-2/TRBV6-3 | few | TGTGCCAGCAGTGCTCCTCTTGGACTAGCGGGCCAAGAGACCCAGTACTTC | CASSAPLGLAGQETQYF
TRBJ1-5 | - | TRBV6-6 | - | TGTGCCAGCCGGGGGGTGGGCAATCAGCCCCAGCATTTT | CASRGVGNQPQHF
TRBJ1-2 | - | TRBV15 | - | TGTGCCACCGCAAGCGGCTATGGCTACACCTTC | CATASGYGYTF
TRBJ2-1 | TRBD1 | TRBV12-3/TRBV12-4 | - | TGTGCCAGCAGTTTGGGACAGTACAATGAGCAGTTCTTC | CASSLGQYNEQFF
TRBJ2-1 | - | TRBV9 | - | TGTGCCAGCAGCCCCCCCCGCGGGTCGTCCTACAATGAGCAGTTCTTC | CASSPPRGSSYNEQFF
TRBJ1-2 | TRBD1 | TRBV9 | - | TGTGCCAGCAGCGTAGGGGACAGGGGGCCTCACGCCTTC | CASSVGDRGPHAF
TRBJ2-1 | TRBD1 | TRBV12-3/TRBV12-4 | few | TGTGCCAGCAGTTTATCGGACAGGGTGAAAATCTTC | CASSLSDRVKIF
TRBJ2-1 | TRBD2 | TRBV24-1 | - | TGTGCCACCGGGTCTAGCGGGTTCTATGAGCAGTTCTTC | CATGSSGFYEQFF
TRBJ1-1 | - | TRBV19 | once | TGTGCCAGTAGTATTTGGTTCCGGGGGAACACTGAAGCTTTCTTT | CASSIWFRGNTEAFF
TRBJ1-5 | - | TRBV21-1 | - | TGTGCCAGCATGCGGGACAGAGGGAATCAGCCCCAGCATTTT | CASMRDRGNQPQHF
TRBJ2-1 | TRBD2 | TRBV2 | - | TGTGCCAGCACAATCCAACTAGCGGGAGGGCCCAATGAGCAGTTCTTC | CASTIQLAGGPNEQFF
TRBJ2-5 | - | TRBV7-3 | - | TGTGCCAGCACCCCGGGACAACCGGCCGAGACCCAGTACTTC | CASTPGQPAETQYF
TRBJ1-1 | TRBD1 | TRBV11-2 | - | TGTGCCAGCAGCTTGACAGGGGGTACTGAAGCTTTCTTT | CASSLTGGTEAFF
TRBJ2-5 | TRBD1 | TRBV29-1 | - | TGCAGCGTGGGGGACAGGAACCAAGAGACCCAGTACTTC | CSVGDRNQETQYF
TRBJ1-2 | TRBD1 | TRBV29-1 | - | TGCAGCGTTGGACAGGGACAGCTCTATGGCTACACCTTC | CSVGQGQLYGYTF
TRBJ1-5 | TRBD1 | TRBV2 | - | TGTGCCAGCAGTGACAACAGGGGATTTCAGCCCCAGCATTTT | CASSDNRGFQPQHF
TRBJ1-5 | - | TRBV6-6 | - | TGTGCCAGCAGACCGGGCGGGGGGCAGGGCAATCAGCCCCAGCATTTT | CASRPGGGQGNQPQHF
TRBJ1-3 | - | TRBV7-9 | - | TGTGCCAGCAGCTTAAGCGGTCGCAGGGAGGCCAACACCATATATTTT | CASSLSGRREANTIYF
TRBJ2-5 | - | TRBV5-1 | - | TGCGCCAGCAGCTTGGGCCCGACGGACACGGGGGGCGAGACCCAGTACTTC | CASSLGPTDTGGETQYF
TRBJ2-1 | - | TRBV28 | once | TGTGCCAGCAGCCCAGCGGGCTCCTACAATGAGCAGTTCTTC | CASSPAGSYNEQFF
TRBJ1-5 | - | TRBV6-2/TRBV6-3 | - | TGTGCCAGCAGTTACGAGTGGAATCAGCCCCAGCATTTT | CASSYEWNQPQHF
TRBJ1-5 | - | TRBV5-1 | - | TGCGCCAGCAGCTTGGATGGGGGGAGTCAGCCCCAGCATTTT | CASSLDGGSQPQHF
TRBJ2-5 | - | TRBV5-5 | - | TGTGCCAGCAGCTTGGGAGGGCAAGAGACCCAGTACTTC | CASSLGGQETQYF
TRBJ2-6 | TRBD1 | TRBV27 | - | TGTGCCAGCAGCCGACAGGGGGCGCAAGGGGCCAACGTCCTGACTTTC | CASSRQGAQGANVLTF
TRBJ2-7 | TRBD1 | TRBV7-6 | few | TGTGCCAGCAGCTTAGCCCCAGGGGGCGGCTACGAGCAGTACTTC | CASSLAPGGGYEQYF
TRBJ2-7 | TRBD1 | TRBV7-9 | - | TGTGCCAGCAGCTCCCGGGACAGGGGGGCCGGGGAGCAGTACTTC | CASSSRDRGAGEQYF
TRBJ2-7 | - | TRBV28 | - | TGTGCCAGCAGTTTATTGCAGGGTACCTACGAGCAGTACTTC | CASSLLQGTYEQYF
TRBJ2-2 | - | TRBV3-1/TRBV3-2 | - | TGTGCCAGCAGCCAAGGCTTGGGACTCGGGGAGCTGTTTTTT | CASSQGLGLGELFF
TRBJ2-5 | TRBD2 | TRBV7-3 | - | TGTGCCAGCAGCTTAACGGGACTACAAGAGACCCAGTACTTC | CASSLTGLQETQYF
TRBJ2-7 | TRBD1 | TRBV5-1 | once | TGCGCCAGCAGCCCAGACAGGGTCGGGTACGAGCAGTACTTC | CASSPDRVGYEQYF
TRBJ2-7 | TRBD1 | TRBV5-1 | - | TGCGCCAGCAGCCAGGGGGCCCTTATAGACGAGCAGTACTTC | CASSQGALIDEQYF
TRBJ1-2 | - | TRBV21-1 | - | TGTGCCAGCAACCTACCGACAACGCCTAACTATGGCTACACCTTC | CASNLPTTPNYGYTF
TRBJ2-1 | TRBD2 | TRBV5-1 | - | TGCGCCAGCAGCTTGGTAGTAGCGGGAGGGCCGAGTGAGCAGTTCTTC | CASSLVVAGGPSEQFF
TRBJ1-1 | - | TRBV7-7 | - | TGTGCCAGCAGCTTATCCAGGAACACTGAAGCTTTCTTT | CASSLSRNTEAFF
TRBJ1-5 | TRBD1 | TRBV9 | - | TGTGCCAGCAGCGACGGGACAGGGAATCGGCCCCAGCATTTT | CASSDGTGNRPQHF
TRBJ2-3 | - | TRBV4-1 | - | TGCGCCAGCAGCCAAGTTGAGGGAGAGAGTACAGATACGCAGTATTTT | CASSQVEGESTDTQYF
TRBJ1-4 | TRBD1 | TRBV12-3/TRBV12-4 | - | TGTGCCAGCAGTTTCGGGACAGGGGAGAAACTGTTTTTT | CASSFGTGEKLFF
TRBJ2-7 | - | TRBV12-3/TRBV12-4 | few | TGTGCCAGCAGTTTAGAGACAATCTACGAGCAGTACTTC | CASSLETIYEQYF
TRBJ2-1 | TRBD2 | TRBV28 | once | TGTGCCAGCAGGCAGACTAGCGACTACAATGAGCAGTTCTTC | CASRQTSDYNEQFF
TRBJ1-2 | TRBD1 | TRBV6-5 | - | TGTGCCAGCCGAACAGGGACAGGCTATGGCTACACCTTC | CASRTGTGYGYTF
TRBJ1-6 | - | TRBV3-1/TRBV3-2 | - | TGTGCCAGCAGCATTGGAGGTTATAATTCACCCCTCCACTTT | CASSIGGYNSPLHF